This TCR beta chain was sequenced in a study of blood T cell repertoires in COVID-19. Study details: COVID-19 samples, acute and convalescent, were from the United States, Italy and Spain.

The study recruited people aged about 18 to 89 years across around 24 US areas. Methods used by the authors: Amplified reference gene primers provided the basis for estimating nucleated cell counts. TCRdb's table, derived via immunoSEQ multiplex PCR, lists solely in-frame clones and lacks some. Clone size and V and J calls were adopted from that table, with D and trimming inferred from the DNA. This sample has 350,000 or so clones, with just over 85% found just once. This receptor was taken from a middle-aged woman with acute COVID-19. Source material: PBMCs or T cells enriched from blood (not recorded which).

CDR3 region: CASSYAIGQIFYEQYF. The CDR3, as DNA: TGTGCCAGCAGTTACGCCATCGGACAGATCTTCTACGAGCAGTACTTC. The chain is built from TRBV6-2 or TRBV6-3 and TRBJ2-7; D may be TRBD1 (6 bases). Germline V gives CDR1 MNHEY, CDR2 SVGEGT. Between the trimmed V and J ends, which lost 2 bases and 3 bases, there was a span of 17 bases. This CDR3 has 16 residues.